A selection of T cell receptor beta chains follows, all from one sample in a study of control samples from healthy donors and cancer patients. Using immunoSEQ multiplex PCR, the repertoire was profiled, and TCRdb retains in-frame clones only, with some absent. The sample yields around 200,000 clones, roughly 94% seen once. The sample comprised blood. These TCRs come from a man aged 50-60 years in good health. Both conserved end residues are part of each CDR3. The D gene is left open where the match is weak. Clone size, where shown, is once, few, many, or a class for clones that have expanded.

once	TRBV28	TRBJ2-2	.	CASRLGGSTGELFF	TGTGCCAGCAGGTTAGGGGGTTCGACCGGGGAGCTGTTTTTT
.	TRBV3-1/TRBV3-2	TRBJ1-1	.	CASSHGGSNTEAFF	TGTGCCAGCAGCCACGGAGGCTCGAACACTGAAGCTTTCTTT
once	TRBV5-5	TRBJ1-1	.	CASSLAGTIIEAFF	TGTGCCAGCAGCTTGGCCGGGACTATAATTGAAGCTTTCTTT
.	TRBV12-3/TRBV12-4	TRBJ1-6	.	CASSRQLNSPLHF	TGTGCCAGCAGCCGACAGCTTAATTCACCCCTCCACTTT
.	TRBV5-4	TRBJ1-1	.	CASSFGGTEAFF	TGTGCCAGCAGCTTCGGGGGCACTGAAGCTTTCTTT
.	TRBV30	TRBJ1-1	.	CAWSVQTRGAFF	TGTGCCTGGAGTGTTCAAACCCGGGGGGCTTTCTTT
.	TRBV2	TRBJ2-2	.	CASTILRGAPNTGELFF	TGTGCCAGCACCATTTTACGGGGGGCCCCGAACACCGGGGAGCTGTTTTTT
few	TRBV19	TRBJ1-5	.	CASNFGGNQPQHF	TGTGCCAGTAATTTCGGGGGGAATCAGCCCCAGCATTTT
.	TRBV7-2	TRBJ1-5	TRBD1	CASSSHRGGGQPQHF	TGTGCCAGCAGCTCGCACAGGGGCGGGGGTCAGCCCCAGCATTTT
.	TRBV19	TRBJ1-2	.	CASSPFAGTYGYTF	TGTGCCAGTAGTCCCTTCGCAGGTACCTATGGCTACACCTTC
.	TRBV2	TRBJ2-1	.	CASTDLSSYNEQFF	TGTGCCAGCACGGACCTTAGCTCCTACAATGAGCAGTTCTTC
once	TRBV5-4	TRBJ2-1	TRBD2	CASREKAAGGAYNEQFF	TGTGCCAGCAGAGAGAAGGCTGCGGGGGGGGCCTACAATGAGCAGTTCTTC
.	TRBV5-1	TRBJ1-1	.	CASSPERGTMNTEAFF	TGCGCCAGCAGCCCGGAGAGGGGTACGATGAACACTGAAGCTTTCTTT
.	TRBV12-3/TRBV12-4	TRBJ1-5	TRBD1	CASSFDRDQHF	TGTGCCAGCAGTTTCGACAGGGACCAGCATTTT
few	TRBV15	TRBJ1-1	.	CATSREGNTEAFF	TGTGCCACCAGCAGAGAGGGTAACACTGAAGCTTTCTTT
.	TRBV7-9	TRBJ2-7	.	CASSLAASSYEQYF	TGTGCCAGCAGCTTAGCAGCTAGCTCCTACGAGCAGTACTTC
.	TRBV24-1	TRBJ2-2	.	CATSDYRGHTGELFF	TGTGCCACCAGTGATTACCGGGGACACACCGGGGAGCTGTTTTTT
.	TRBV2	TRBJ1-2	.	CASSNNAYGYTF	TGTGCCAGCAGTAACAACGCCTATGGCTACACCTTC
.	TRBV5-1	TRBJ1-1	.	CASSFTGNTEAFF	TGCGCCAGCAGCTTCACAGGGAACACTGAAGCTTTCTTT
.	TRBV19	TRBJ1-6	.	CASSNLSQGNSPLHF	TGTGCCAGTAGTAATCTCTCGCAGGGGAATTCACCCCTCCACTTT
.	TRBV11-2	TRBJ2-5	TRBD2	CASSPPTSGGLQETQYF	TGTGCCAGCAGTCCCCCCACTAGCGGGGGTCTCCAAGAGACCCAGTACTTC
.	TRBV18	TRBJ1-2	TRBD1	CASSPLPPSTGVSYGYTF	TGTGCCAGCTCACCACTTCCACCGTCAACAGGGGTGAGCTATGGCTACACCTTC
.	TRBV28	TRBJ2-5	.	CASSLGGLETQYF	TGTGCCAGCAGTTTAGGGGGGCTTGAGACCCAGTACTTC
.	TRBV5-1	TRBJ1-2	.	CASSLEGSNYGYTF	TGCGCCAGCAGCTTGGAAGGGAGTAACTATGGCTACACCTTC
once	TRBV27	TRBJ1-6	.	CASTVGGVTYNSPLHF	TGTGCCAGCACCGTGGGGGGGGTAACCTATAATTCACCCCTCCACTTT
.	TRBV19	TRBJ1-2	TRBD1	CATALQGGYGYTF	TGTGCCACCGCATTACAGGGGGGCTATGGCTACACCTTC
.	TRBV14	TRBJ1-6	.	CASSQGVGNSPLHF	TGTGCCAGCAGCCAAGGGGTTGGGAATTCACCCCTCCACTTT